The source of this T cell receptor beta chain is a study of T-cell reconstitution after alpha-beta-depleted transplantation in children. The CDR3 is made up of 14 amino acids. Germline V gives CDR1 LGHNA, CDR2 YSLEER. V lost 3 bases, J lost 12 bases, and 18 bases lay in between. During its preparation, the TCRbeta library received unique molecular identifiers. TCRdb re-called the PCR reads through MiXCR, storing one row per CDR3 protein. The data show approximately 1,000,000 distinct CDR3 sequences, roughly 29% seen once. The receptor's source is a boy under two years old who had a stem cell transplant for SCID, so the T cells may come from the graft donor. The V and J genes are TRBV4-3 and TRBJ2-1, with D unresolved. Sequenced material: PBMCs, mostly from graft donor cells, taken 360 days after TCRalphabeta/CD19-depleted stem cell transplant. CDR3 sequence (DNA): TGCGCCAGCAGCCATGTCCCCTCTACAATGAGGCAGTTCTTC. It translates to CASSHVPSTMRQFF.